Sequencing of this TCR beta chain was carried out in a study of T cells in women clearing cervical HPV infection. The CDR3 runs 11 residues. CDR1 and CDR2 from the germline V gene are MNHEY and SVGEGT. This table comes from immunoSEQ multiplex PCR, and its TCRdb copy is limited to in-frame clones, with some not included. Recorded for this sample: approximately 32,000 clones. In the case of this clone: The sequence runs out 3 residues before the end of the CDR3; the remainder is reconstructed from the germline J gene. The same CDR3 also results from other DNA sequences found in this sample.

The TCR comes from a woman between 18 and 70 years old with a cervical HPV16 infection that either progressed to CIN3+ or cleared (not recorded which). The chain couples TRBV6-2 or TRBV6-3 to TRBJ1-1, with D unclear. The source material was blood buffy coat. CDR3 DNA (partial): TGTGCCAGCAGTTATAGGAGGGCA. This gives the protein CASSYRRA. The full-length CDR3 reads as CASSYRRAAFF.